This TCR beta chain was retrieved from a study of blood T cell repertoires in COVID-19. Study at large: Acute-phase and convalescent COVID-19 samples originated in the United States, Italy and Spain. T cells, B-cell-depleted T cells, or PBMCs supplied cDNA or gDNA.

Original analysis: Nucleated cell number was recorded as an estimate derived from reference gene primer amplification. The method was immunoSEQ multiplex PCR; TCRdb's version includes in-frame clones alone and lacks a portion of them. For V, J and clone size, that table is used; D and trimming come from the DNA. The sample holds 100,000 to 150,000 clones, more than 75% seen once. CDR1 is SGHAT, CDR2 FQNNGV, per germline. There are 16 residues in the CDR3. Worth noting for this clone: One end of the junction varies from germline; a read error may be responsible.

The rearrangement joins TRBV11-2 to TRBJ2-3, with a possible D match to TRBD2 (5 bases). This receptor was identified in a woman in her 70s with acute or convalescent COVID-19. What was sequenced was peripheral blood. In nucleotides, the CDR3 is TGTGCCAGCAGCTTAGCTGGGTTAGCGAGCAGAGATACGCAGTATTTT. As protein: CASSLAGLASRDTQYF.